This T cell receptor (beta chain) was obtained from a study of blood T cell repertoires in COVID-19. Study background: Sample material is recorded as cDNA or gDNA derived from T cells, B-cell-depleted T cells, or PBMCs.

The participants were between about 18 and 90 years old and came from roughly 25 US areas. Repertoires were generated with immunoSEQ multiplex PCR, while TCRdb's copy carries only in-frame clones and drops some. Seen here are 200,000 to 250,000 clones, approximately 83% observed once, and the top ten hold approximately 3.1%. The sample taken for sequencing was PBMCs or T cells enriched from blood (not recorded which). The source of this sequence is a woman aged 55-69 years who had recovered from COVID-19.

CDR3 in amino acids: CASSPFGLSYEQYF. CDR3 DNA sequence: TGTGCCAGCAGTCCCTTCGGACTCTCCTACGAGCAGTACTTC. This chain uses TRBV6-6 with TRBJ2-7, with a possible D match to TRBD2 (5 bases). Trimming shortened V by 5 bases and J by 0 bases, and 11 bases separated the two germline ends. CDR3 length equals 14 residues. Germline V lookup: CDR1 MNHNY, CDR2 SVGAGI (reference sequence).